This T cell receptor (beta chain) appears in the sequencing data of a study of cytomegalovirus exposure and HLA in healthy donors. Study-level points and caveats: Across all donors, roughly uniform sequencing depth was an assumption of the presence/absence analyses. As was reported, the HLA-A and HLA-B alleles of most subjects were accurately predicted from TCR beta sequences. Rare TCR sequences predominated, though certain public TCRs were found in many donors.

In regard to this clone: Its antigen is not known.

The PCR contained 60 Vbeta and 13 Jbeta primers. The protocol was immunoSEQ multiplex PCR, while the TCRdb copy is restricted to in-frame clones and leaves out a portion. The ten most abundant clones cover about 2% of a sample with 95,000 to 150,000 clones. The TCR sequence derives from a man aged 40-49 years in good health and CMV-seronegative. Sequencing used PBMCs.

The CDR3 here is CASSSGLAASYNEQFF. CDR3 coding DNA: TGTGCCAGCAGCTCAGGACTAGCGGCCTCCTACAATGAGCAGTTCTTC. V usage is TRBV7-2 and J usage is TRBJ2-1, with 10 bases lining up with TRBD2. After removal of 4 bases from V and 0 bases from J, the junction contained 3 bases not matched to a gene. The CDR3 covers 16 residues. The germline V gene encodes CDR1 SGHTA and CDR2 FQGNSA.